A selection of T cell receptor beta chains follows, all from one sample in a study of blood T cell repertoires in COVID-19. Using immunoSEQ multiplex PCR, the repertoire was profiled, and TCRdb retains in-frame clones only, with some absent. The table shows about 33,000 clones, with roughly 85% occurring only once. Specimen: peripheral blood. The receptors were sampled from a human donor in a cohort sampled during active COVID-19. The CDR3 runs from the conserved cysteine through the conserved F or W. A D gene is named only where the DNA matches it firmly. The size entry is marked missing in some rows and otherwise reads once, few, many or a size class.

d_call clone_size j_call v_call cdr3_aa cdr3_nt
- - TRBJ1-1 TRBV7-2 CASSSVPNTEAFF TGTGCCAGCAGCTCCGTCCCGAACACTGAAGCTTTCTTT
TRBD1 once TRBJ2-7 TRBV27 CASSRDSGSYEQYF TGTGCCAGCAGTCGGGACAGCGGCTCCTACGAGCAGTACTTC
TRBD2 once TRBJ2-3 TRBV29-1 CSVDGLAGVDTQYF TGCAGCGTTGACGGGCTAGCGGGAGTAGATACGCAGTATTTT
TRBD1 - TRBJ1-1 TRBV2 CASTPDRATEAFF TGTGCCAGCACCCCGGACAGGGCCACTGAAGCTTTCTTT
- - TRBJ2-5 TRBV2 CASSQGPAGSQYF TGTGCCAGCAGCCAGGGCCCGGCCGGGTCCCAGTACTTC
- - TRBJ2-1 TRBV29-1 CSVEEDSIYNEQFF TGCAGCGTTGAGGAGGACAGTATCTACAATGAGCAGTTCTTC
TRBD2 few TRBJ2-3 TRBV6-5 CASSLAGPGLDKYF TGTGCCAGTTCCCTCGCGGGTCCGGGACTAGATAAGTATTTT
- once TRBJ2-7 TRBV2 CASSPWAGRNEQYF TGTGCCAGCAGTCCTTGGGCAGGGCGGAACGAGCAGTACTTC
- - TRBJ2-7 TRBV11-2 CASSGMAGLEQYF TGTGCCAGCAGCGGGATGGCAGGGCTCGAGCAGTACTTC
TRBD2 - TRBJ2-2 TRBV7-9 CASSSSGRAPGELFF TGTGCCAGCAGCTCAAGCGGGAGGGCCCCCGGGGAGCTGTTTTTT
- - TRBJ2-5 TRBV2 CASSAQSPGTQYF TGTGCCAGCAGCGCCCAGAGTCCAGGGACCCAGTACTTC
- once TRBJ2-1 TRBV29-1 CSVDGGVSYNEQFF TGCAGCGTTGATGGCGGTGTGTCCTACAATGAGCAGTTCTTC
TRBD1 - TRBJ1-5 TRBV10-3 CAISGQGGNQPQHF TGTGCCATCAGCGGACAGGGAGGCAATCAGCCCCAGCATTTT
- - TRBJ1-1 TRBV9 CASSPTAMNTEAFF TGTGCCAGCAGCCCGACAGCGATGAACACTGAAGCTTTCTTT
TRBD1 - TRBJ2-2 TRBV9 CASSSGPGQGGAGELFF TGTGCCAGCAGCTCCGGTCCGGGACAGGGAGGGGCCGGGGAGCTGTTTTTT
TRBD2 - TRBJ2-7 TRBV5-4 CASSPPPGLAGGEQYF TGTGCCAGCAGCCCTCCTCCGGGACTAGCGGGGGGCGAGCAGTACTTC
- - TRBJ2-5 TRBV6-6 CASSFGGQETQYF TGTGCCAGCAGTTTCGGGGGTCAAGAGACCCAGTACTTC
- once TRBJ1-1 TRBV6-5 CASSYSHRVFSTEAFF TGTGCCAGCAGTTACTCTCACAGGGTATTTTCCACTGAAGCTTTCTTT
- - TRBJ1-4 TRBV11-2 CASSLMTVDEKLFF TGTGCCAGCAGCTTAATGACAGTAGATGAAAAACTGTTTTTT
TRBD1 - TRBJ2-7 TRBV20-1 CSASWQGASYEQYF TGCAGTGCTAGTTGGCAGGGGGCCTCCTACGAGCAGTACTTC
- - TRBJ2-1 TRBV19 CASSLMLPRYNEQFF TGTGCCAGTAGTTTGATGCTCCCGAGGTACAATGAGCAGTTCTTC
TRBD2 - TRBJ2-3 TRBV10-3 CAISEIKNRGGTYTQYF TGTGCCATCAGTGAAATTAAGAACCGGGGGGGCACGTATACGCAGTATTTT
- - TRBJ1-1 TRBV6-5 CASKISLAYNTEAFF TGTGCCAGCAAGATCTCACTAGCCTATAACACTGAAGCTTTCTTT
TRBD2 once TRBJ2-5 TRBV6-5 CASSYSLAGGRETQYF TGTGCCAGCAGTTACTCACTAGCGGGGGGGAGAGAGACCCAGTACTTC
- few TRBJ1-5 TRBV27 CASRPLGNQPQHF TGTGCCAGCAGGCCCCTAGGCAATCAGCCCCAGCATTTT
- - TRBJ2-3 TRBV5-1 CASSLTSGRDTQYF TGCGCCAGCAGCTTGACGTCGGGTAGAGATACGCAGTATTTT